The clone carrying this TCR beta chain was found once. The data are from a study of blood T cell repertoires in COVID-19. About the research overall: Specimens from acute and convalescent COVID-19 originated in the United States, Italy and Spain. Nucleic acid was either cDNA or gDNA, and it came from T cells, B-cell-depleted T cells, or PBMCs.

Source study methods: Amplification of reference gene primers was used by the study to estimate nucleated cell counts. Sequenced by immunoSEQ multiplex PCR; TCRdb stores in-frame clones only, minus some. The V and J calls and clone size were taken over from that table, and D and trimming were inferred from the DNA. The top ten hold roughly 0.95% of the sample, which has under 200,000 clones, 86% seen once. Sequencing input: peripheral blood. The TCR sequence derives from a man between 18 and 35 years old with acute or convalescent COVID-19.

The CDR3 spells CASSLSGGTNTEAFF. The CDR3 DNA reads as TGTGCCAGCAGCTTATCGGGGGGAACGAACACTGAAGCTTTCTTT. The V call is TRBV7-3, the J call TRBJ1-1; D possibly corresponds to TRBD1 (5 bases). V was clipped by 2 bases and J by 1 base, with 11 bases between them. The germline V gene encodes CDR1 SGHTA and CDR2 FQGTGA. The length of the CDR3 is 15 residues.